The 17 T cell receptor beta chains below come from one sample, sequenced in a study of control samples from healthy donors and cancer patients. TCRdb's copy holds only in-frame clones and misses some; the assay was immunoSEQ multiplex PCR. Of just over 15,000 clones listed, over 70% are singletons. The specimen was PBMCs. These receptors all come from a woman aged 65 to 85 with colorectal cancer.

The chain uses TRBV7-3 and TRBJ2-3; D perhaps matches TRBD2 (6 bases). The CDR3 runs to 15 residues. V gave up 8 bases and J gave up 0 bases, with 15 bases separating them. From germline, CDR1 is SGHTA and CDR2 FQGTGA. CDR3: CASHPGGASTDTQYF. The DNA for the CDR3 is TGTGCCAGCCACCCGGGCGGGGCCAGCACAGATACGCAGTATTTT.

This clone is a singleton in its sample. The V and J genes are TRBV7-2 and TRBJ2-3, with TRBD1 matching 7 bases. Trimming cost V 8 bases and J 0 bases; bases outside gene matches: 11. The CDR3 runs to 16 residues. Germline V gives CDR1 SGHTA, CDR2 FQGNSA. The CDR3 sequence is CASLNGGQTSTDTQYF. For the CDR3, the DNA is TGTGCCAGCCTCAATGGGGGACAGACAAGCACAGATACGCAGTATTTT.

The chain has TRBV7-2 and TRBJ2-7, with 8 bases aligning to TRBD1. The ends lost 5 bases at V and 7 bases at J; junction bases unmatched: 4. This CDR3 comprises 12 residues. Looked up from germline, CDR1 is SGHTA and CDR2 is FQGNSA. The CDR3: CASSRGQGEQYF. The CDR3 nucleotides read TGTGCCAGCAGCCGCGGACAGGGTGAGCAGTACTTC. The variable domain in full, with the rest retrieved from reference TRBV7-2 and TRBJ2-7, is GAGVSQSPSNKVTEKGKDVELRCDPISGHTALYWYRQSLGQGLEFLIYFQGNSAPDKSGLPSDRFSAERTGGSVSTLTIQRTQQEDSAVYLCASSRGQGEQYFGPGTRLTVT.

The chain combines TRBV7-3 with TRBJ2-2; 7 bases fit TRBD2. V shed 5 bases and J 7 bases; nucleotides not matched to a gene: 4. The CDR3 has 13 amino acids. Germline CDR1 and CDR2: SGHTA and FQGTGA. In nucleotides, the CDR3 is TGTGCCAGCAGCCCCGGACTAGTCGGGGAGCTGTTTTTT. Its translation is CASSPGLVGELFF. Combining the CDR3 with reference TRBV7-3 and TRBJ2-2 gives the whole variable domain GAGVSQTPSNKVTEKGKYVELRCDPISGHTALYWYRQSLGQGPEFLIYFQGTGAADDSGLPNDRFFAVRPEGSVSTLKIQRTERGDSAVYLCASSPGLVGELFFGEGSRLTVL.

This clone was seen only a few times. In DNA, the CDR3 is TGTGCCAGCAGCTTATCAGGGGGCTCCTACGAGCAGTACTTC. It encodes CASSLSGGSYEQYF. J is TRBJ2-7 and V is TRBV7-9, with TRBD1 identical over 7 bases. CDR3 size: 14 residues. Germline CDR1 is SEHNR and CDR2 is FQNEAQ (reference sequence). V trimming: 2 bases; J trimming: 0 bases; junction bases outside the gene matches: 1.

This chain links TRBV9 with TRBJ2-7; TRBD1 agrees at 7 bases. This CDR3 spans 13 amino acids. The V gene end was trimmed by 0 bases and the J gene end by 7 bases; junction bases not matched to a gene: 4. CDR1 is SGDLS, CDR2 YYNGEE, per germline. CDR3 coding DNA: TGTGCCAGCAGCGTAGAAGGCAGGGGGGAGCAGTACTTC. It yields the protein CASSVEGRGEQYF.

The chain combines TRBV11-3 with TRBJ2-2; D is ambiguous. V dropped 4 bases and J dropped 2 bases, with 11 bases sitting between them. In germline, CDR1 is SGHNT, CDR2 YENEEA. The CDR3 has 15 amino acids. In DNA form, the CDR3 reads TGTGCCAGCAGCTCGAGACGGAAAAACACCGGGGAGCTGTTTTTT. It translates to CASSSRRKNTGELFF.

The CDR3 bases are TGTGCCAGCAGCCCGCGGCTCACAGATACGCAGTATTTT. Its protein product is CASSPRLTDTQYF. J is TRBJ2-3 and V is TRBV7-2; no clear D gene. There are 13 residues in the CDR3. V was pared by 5 bases and J by 2 bases, with 8 bases between. The V gene's germline CDR1 is SGHTA and CDR2 FQGNSA. Full variable domain (outside the CDR3, taken from reference TRBV7-2 and TRBJ2-3): GAGVSQSPSNKVTEKGKDVELRCDPISGHTALYWYRQSLGQGLEFLIYFQGNSAPDKSGLPSDRFSAERTGGSVSTLTIQRTQQEDSAVYLCASSPRLTDTQYFGPGTRLTVL.

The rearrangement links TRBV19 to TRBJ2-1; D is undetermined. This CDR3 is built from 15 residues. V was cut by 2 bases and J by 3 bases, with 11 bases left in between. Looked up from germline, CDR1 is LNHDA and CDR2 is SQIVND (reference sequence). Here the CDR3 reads CASSILGSFYNEQFF. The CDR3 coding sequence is TGTGCCAGTAGTATACTGGGATCTTTCTACAATGAGCAGTTCTTC.

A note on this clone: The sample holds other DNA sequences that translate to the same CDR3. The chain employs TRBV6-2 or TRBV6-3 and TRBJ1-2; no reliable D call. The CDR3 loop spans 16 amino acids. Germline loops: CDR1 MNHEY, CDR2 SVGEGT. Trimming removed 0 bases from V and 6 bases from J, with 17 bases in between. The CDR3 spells CASSYSKHSLGNGYTF. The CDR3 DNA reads TGTGCCAGCAGTTACTCGAAGCACAGCTTAGGGAATGGCTACACCTTC.

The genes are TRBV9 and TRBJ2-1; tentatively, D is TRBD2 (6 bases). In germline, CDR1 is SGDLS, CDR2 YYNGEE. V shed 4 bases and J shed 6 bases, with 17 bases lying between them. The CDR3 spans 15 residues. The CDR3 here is CASSPTPGVFNEQFF. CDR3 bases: TGTGCCAGCAGCCCCACGCCGGGGGTTTTCAATGAGCAGTTCTTC. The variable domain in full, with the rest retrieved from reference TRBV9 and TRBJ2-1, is DSGVTQTPKHLITATGQRVTLRCSPRSGDLSVYWYQQSLDQGLQFLIQYYNGEERAKGNILERFSAQQFPDLHSELNLSSLELGDSALYFCASSPTPGVFNEQFFGPGTRLTVL.

CDR3 bases: TGTGCCAGCAGCCCGGGACGGCTGAACACTGAAGCTTTCTTT. Protein product: CASSPGRLNTEAFF. The gene calls are TRBV14 and TRBJ1-1; possible D gene TRBD1, 5 bases. The CDR3 covers 14 residues. Trimming left V 4 bases short and J 0 bases short, with 9 bases between. Germline V gene sequence: CDR1 SGHDN, CDR2 FVKESK.

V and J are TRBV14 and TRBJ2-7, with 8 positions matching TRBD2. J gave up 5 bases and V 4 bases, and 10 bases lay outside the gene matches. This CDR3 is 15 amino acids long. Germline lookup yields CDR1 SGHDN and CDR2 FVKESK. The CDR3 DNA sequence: TGTGCCAGCAGCCCCCCCCGGGAGGGAACACACGAGCAGTACTTC. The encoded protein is CASSPPREGTHEQYF.

The CDR3 region has the DNA TGTGCCAGCAGTGGGGGCACTAGCGGGGGCCCCCAGGTGCAGTTCTTC. Translated: CASSGGTSGGPQVQFF. The V gene is TRBV2, the J gene TRBJ2-1, with TRBD2 matching over 11 bases. CDR1 and CDR2 from the germline V gene are SNHLY and FYNNEI. Trimming at V came to 4 bases and at J to 12 bases, leaving 14 bases not matched to a gene. This CDR3 contains 16 residues.

For the CDR3, the DNA is TGTGCCAGCCTCCCCTCTAGCGGGAGGGCCCACACCGGGGAGCTGTTTTTT. As protein: CASLPSSGRAHTGELFF. This chain links TRBV19 with TRBJ2-2; 12 bases line up with TRBD2. V lost 9 bases, J lost 3 bases, and 11 bases stayed unmatched. This CDR3 has 17 amino acids. Germline V lookup: CDR1 LNHDA, CDR2 SQIVND (reference sequence).

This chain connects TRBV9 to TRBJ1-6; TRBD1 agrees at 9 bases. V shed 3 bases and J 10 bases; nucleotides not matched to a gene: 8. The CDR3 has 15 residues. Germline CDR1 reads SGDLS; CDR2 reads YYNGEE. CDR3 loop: CASSAGQGMGSPLHF. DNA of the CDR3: TGTGCCAGCAGCGCCGGACAGGGGATGGGCTCACCCCTCCACTTT.

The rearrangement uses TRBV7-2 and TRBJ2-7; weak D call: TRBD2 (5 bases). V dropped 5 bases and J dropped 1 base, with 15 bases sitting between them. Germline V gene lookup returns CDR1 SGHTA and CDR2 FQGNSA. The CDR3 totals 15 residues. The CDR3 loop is CASSLDWAKSYEQYF. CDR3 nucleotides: TGTGCCAGCAGCCTGGACTGGGCGAAATCCTACGAGCAGTACTTC.